This entry lists 31 T cell receptor beta chains sequenced from one sample in a study of regulatory T cells in long-lasting Graves disease. With iRepertoire HTBI primers and Arm-PCR of CDR3 regions, TCR beta libraries were built. Using its own MiXCR run on the multiplex PCR reads, TCRdb lists one record per CDR3 protein. Of approximately 400,000 distinct CDR3 sequences listed, 15% were seen once; the top ten hold over 15%. Time point: newly diagnosed GD, antithyroid drugs for less than 3 months. Preparation of the TCR library used RNA extracted from PBMCs. The data were also submitted as part of a second study, on T cells in Graves' hyperthyroidism and ophthalmopathy.

The sample consisted of peripheral blood mononuclear cells (PBMCs), taken at new diagnosis, from a patient treated with antithyroid drugs. These receptors were obtained from a woman in her twenties or thirties with Graves disease.

The genes are TRBV7-2 and TRBJ2-4; D uncertain. CDR1 is SGHTA and CDR2 is FQGNSA in the germline V gene. The CDR3 is 15 residues long. Trimming took 2 bases from V and 3 from J, leaving 11 bases between them. DNA for the CDR3: TGTGCCAGCAGCTTAACCCGTATGGGCAAAAACATTCAGTACTTC. Its translation is CASSLTRMGKNIQYF.

This rearrangement joins TRBV4-1 to TRBJ1-5; TRBD1 might be the D (6 bases). Germline V lookup: CDR1 MGHRA, CDR2 YSYEKL. Trimming removed 0 bases from V and 8 bases from J, with 17 bases in between. The CDR3 spans 16 residues. The CDR3 here is CASSQERGTVKEPQHF. In DNA form, the CDR3 reads TGCGCCAGCAGCCAAGAAAGGGGGACGGTCAAGGAGCCCCAGCATTTT.

This clonotype has more than one count but fewer than ten. For the CDR3, the DNA is TGTGCCAGCAGCCCCCTGAACCGAGCATACTATGGCTACACCTTC. Translating gives CASSPLNRAYYGYTF. This sequence joins TRBV14 and TRBJ1-2; D remains ambiguous. In germline, CDR1 is SGHDN, CDR2 FVKESK. Trimming removed 4 bases at V and 3 bases at J, with 15 bases between. This CDR3 comprises 15 residues.

This clonotype was recorded many times. V and J are TRBV11-2 and TRBJ2-5; 11 positions match TRBD2. The CDR3 runs 14 residues. CDR1 and CDR2 (germline): SGHAT, FQNNGV. The CDR3, as DNA: TGTGCATCCGGTAGCGGGAGGGCCTTTGAGACCCAGTACTTC. Residues: CASGSGRAFETQYF.

This clonotype was detected ten times or more. This rearrangement joins TRBV28 to TRBJ1-1; D gene ambiguous. V was clipped by 8 bases and J by 4 bases, with 8 bases between them. This CDR3 has 11 amino acids. Germline loops: CDR1 MDHEN, CDR2 SYDVKM. CDR3 sequence: CASVSFTEAFF. CDR3 DNA: TGTGCCAGCGTCTCGTTCACTGAAGCTTTCTTT.

This clonotype was detected only a few times. J is TRBJ2-7 and V is TRBV6-2 or TRBV6-3, with TRBD2 matching over 8 bases. V shed 5 bases and J 2 bases; nucleotides not matched to a gene: 11. The CDR3 has 16 residues. The germline V gene encodes CDR1 MNHEY and CDR2 SVGEGT. This chain's CDR3 is CASSQYSGSPTYEQYF. In DNA form, the CDR3 reads TGTGCCAGCAGTCAATACAGCGGGAGCCCCACCTACGAGCAGTACTTC.

This clonotype was observed at least ten times. The junction shows a germline mismatch at one end, possibly a read error. The genes are TRBV5-1 and TRBJ2-7; 11 nucleotides match TRBD2. Germline assignment: CDR1 SGHRS and CDR2 YFSETQ. CDR3 size: 15 residues. The CDR3 spells CASSPGTSGPYEQYF. For the CDR3, the DNA is TGTGCCAGCAGCCCGGGGACTAGCGGTCCCTACGAGCAGTACTTC. Combining the CDR3 with reference TRBV5-1 and TRBJ2-7 gives the whole variable domain KAGVTQTPRYLIKTRGQQVTLSCSPISGHRSVSWYQQTPGQGLQFLFEYFSETQRNKGNFPGRFSGRQFSNSRSEMNVSTLELGDSALYLCASSPGTSGPYEQYFGPGTRLTVT.

This clonotype was counted many times. The genes are TRBV3-1 and TRBJ1-5; maybe TRBD1 (5 bases). V gave up 1 base and J gave up 2 bases, with 12 bases separating them. Germline CDR1 is LGHDT and CDR2 is YNNKEL (reference sequence). The CDR3 has 16 residues. The CDR3 loop is CASSQGQSAGNQPQHF. The CDR3 DNA follows: TGTGCCAGCAGCCAAGGACAGTCGGCGGGCAATCAGCCCCAGCATTTT.

This clonotype has more than one count but fewer than ten. The gene calls are TRBV6-9 and TRBJ2-2; D gene ambiguous. CDR1 is MNHGY, CDR2 SVAAGI, per germline. V dropped 2 bases and J dropped 8 bases, with 12 bases sitting between them. The CDR3 runs to 14 residues. CDR3 DNA sequence: TGTGCCAGCAGTTATCAAAGGACGACAGGGGAGCTGTTTTTT. Translation: CASSYQRTTGELFF.

The CDR3 loop is CASSLGLRAEAFF. CDR3 DNA: TGTGCCAGCAGTTTAGGCTTGAGGGCTGAAGCTTTCTTT. The chain recombines TRBV12-3 or TRBV12-4 with TRBJ1-1, with D hard to call. The CDR3 spans 13 residues. V was clipped by 1 base and J by 6 bases, with 9 bases between them.

This clonotype occurred many times. The chain joins TRBV18 to TRBJ2-7; 8 nucleotides align to TRBD2. V trimming: 6 bases; J trimming: 2 bases; junction bases outside the gene matches: 6. Germline V lookup: CDR1 KGHSH, CDR2 LQKENI. The CDR3 has 14 amino acids. The CDR3 loop is CASSSGSGTYEQYF. Written as DNA, the CDR3 is TGTGCCAGCTCCTCGGGTAGCGGGACCTACGAGCAGTACTTC.

Ten or more counts support this clonotype. The chain uses TRBV20-1 and TRBJ2-1, with 8 bases matching TRBD2. CDR1 and CDR2 (germline): DFQATT, SNEGSKA (reference sequence). The V and J ends lost 6 bases and 5 bases, in that order; junction bases with no gene match: 9. This CDR3 contains 14 residues. The CDR3 sequence is CSAKGREDHNEQFF. The CDR3 nucleotides are TGCAGTGCCAAGGGGCGGGAGGACCACAATGAGCAGTTCTTC.

This clonotype has a count of ten or more. The chain links TRBV14 to TRBJ2-3, with D perhaps being TRBD1 or TRBD2 (6 bases each). There are 14 residues in the CDR3. Per germline, CDR1 SGHDN and CDR2 FVKESK. V was trimmed by 6 bases and J by 7 bases, leaving 17 bases between them. The CDR3 spells CASRKGGGANTQYF. DNA for the CDR3: TGTGCCAGCAGAAAGGGGGGAGGCGCTAATACGCAGTATTTT.

This clonotype showed up just a few times. V gene TRBV12-3 or TRBV12-4 combines with J gene TRBJ2-1; D might be TRBD1 (5 bases). The CDR3 totals 14 residues. V was cut by 2 bases and J by 8 bases, with 13 bases left in between. The CDR3, as DNA: TGTGCCAGCAGTTTAATGCAGGGTGGGGATGAGCAGTTCTTC. It specifies CASSLMQGGDEQFF.

Written as DNA, the CDR3 is TGTGCCAGCAGTTCCCACCGGCCAGGTGAGCAGTTCTTC. It translates to CASSSHRPGEQFF. The V and J genes are TRBV28 and TRBJ2-1; D is unclear. Germline V CDR1 and CDR2: MDHEN, SYDVKM. Trimming removed 4 bases from V and 9 bases from J, with 13 bases in between. The CDR3 length is 13 residues.

The genes are TRBV2 and TRBJ2-7; the D gene is possibly TRBD2 (6 bases). This CDR3 region has 15 residues. V lost 4 bases to trimming and J lost 6 bases, with 19 bases between them. Germline V gives CDR1 SNHLY, CDR2 FYNNEI. CDR3 residues: CASSAVSGARIEQYF. In nucleotides, the CDR3 is TGTGCCAGCAGTGCCGTCTCGGGAGCTCGGATCGAGCAGTACTTC.

Of note for this clonotype: A junction end diverges from the germline sequence, so it may reflect a read error. The chain has TRBV12-3 or TRBV12-4 and TRBJ1-3; D is undetermined. The CDR3 length is 13 residues. The DNA for the CDR3 is TGTGCCAGCCGGACGAACTCTGGAAGCACCATGTATTTT. Its protein is CASRTNSGSTMYF.

This clonotype appeared a few times. The chain's CDR3 is CASSPGTSGNYNYEQYF. The CDR3 DNA is TGTGCCAGTAGTCCCGGGACTAGCGGGAACTATAACTACGAGCAGTACTTC. This chain links TRBV19 with TRBJ2-7; 13 nucleotides agree with TRBD2. The V segment lost 5 bases and the J segment 3 bases; nucleotides outside the gene matches: 10. The CDR3 consists of 17 residues. From germline, CDR1 is LNHDA and CDR2 SQIVND (reference sequence).

This clonotype showed up many times. The CDR3 DNA is TGTGCCAGCAGCTCCACCGGGACTTTCTACGAGCAGTACTTC. It is translated as CASSSTGTFYEQYF. V gene TRBV11-2 combines with J gene TRBJ2-7, with a tentative D call TRBD2 (6 bases). The CDR3 sequence is 14 residues long. CDR1 and CDR2 from the germline V gene are SGHAT and FQNNGV. V shed 4 bases and J shed 3 bases, with 13 bases lying between them.

This chain links TRBV11-2 with TRBJ2-5; TRBD2 is a possible D gene (6 bases). The CDR3 has 16 residues. Germline V gene data show CDR1 as SGHAT and CDR2 as FQNNGV. Trimming removed 0 bases from V and 7 bases from J, with 18 bases in between. The CDR3 spells CASSLEAGLGPGTQYF. DNA of the CDR3: TGTGCCAGCAGCTTAGAGGCGGGACTGGGTCCGGGGACCCAGTACTTC.

Many counts were recorded for this clonotype. The genes are TRBV20-1 and TRBJ2-1, with TRBD2 identical over 12 bases. Germline V gene sequence: CDR1 DFQATT, CDR2 SNEGSKA (reference sequence). Trimming cost V 5 bases and J 6 bases; bases outside gene matches: 5. The CDR3 covers 14 residues. CDR3 protein: CSASGLAGFNEQFF. CDR3 in DNA: TGCAGTGCTTCAGGACTAGCGGGGTTCAATGAGCAGTTCTTC.

This clonotype was seen repeatedly, ten times or more. Sequence at one end of the junction differs from germline and may be a read error. The rearrangement joins TRBV4-1 to TRBJ1-4; no definite D call. Germline-derived CDR1 and CDR2 are MGHRA and YSYEKL. This CDR3 has 16 amino acids. The CDR3: CASSQGDRPDNEKLFF. The CDR3 DNA follows: TGTGCCAGCAGCCAAGGCGACCGGCCTGACAATGAAAAACTGTTTTTT.

In its sample, this clonotype was seen a few times. This chain connects TRBV20-1 to TRBJ2-3; 8 bases agree with TRBD2. The V and J ends lost 7 bases and 2 bases, in that order; junction bases with no gene match: 2. Germline-derived CDR1 and CDR2 are DFQATT and SNEGSKA (reference sequence). This CDR3 is built from 12 residues. CDR3 DNA: TGCAGTGGGCGGGAGGTCACAGATACGCAGTATTTT. This encodes CSGREVTDTQYF.

This clonotype was detected only a few times. V and J are TRBV12-3 or TRBV12-4 and TRBJ2-7; 8 nucleotides align to TRBD2. The CDR3 spans 16 residues. Losses at the gene ends were 5 bases for V and 6 bases for J; bases not matched to a gene: 15. As DNA, the CDR3 is TGTGCCAGCAGTACAACCTTGACTAGCGCCTTCGGCGAGCAGTACTTC. This codes for CASSTTLTSAFGEQYF.

This clonotype was counted ten times or more. The genes are TRBV12-5 and TRBJ1-2, with 8 bases that match TRBD1. J was trimmed by 4 bases and V by 4 bases; bases with no gene match: 8. CDR1 is LGHNT, CDR2 FRNRAP, per germline. This CDR3 has 15 amino acids. CDR3 sequence: CASGSPGGGGYGYTF. DNA for the CDR3: TGTGCTAGTGGTTCCCCAGGGGGCGGTGGCTATGGCTACACCTTC.

The chain recombines TRBV4-2 with TRBJ2-5; 15 nucleotides align to TRBD2. Germline assignment: CDR1 LGHNA and CDR2 YNFKEQ. The ends lost 3 bases at V and 5 bases at J; junction bases unmatched: 1. The CDR3 extends over 15 amino acids. The CDR3 protein is CASSHGLAGGETQYF. The CDR3 DNA reads as TGTGCCAGCAGCCACGGACTAGCGGGAGGGGAGACCCAGTACTTC.

This clonotype was seen at least ten times. This chain connects TRBV15 to TRBJ2-7, with a weak D call TRBD1 (5 bases). Deletions cut 1 base from V and 2 bases from J, with 12 bases between. CDR3 length: 15 residues. Germline V gene sequence: CDR1 LNHNV, CDR2 YYDKDF (reference sequence). In nucleotides, the CDR3 is TGTGCCACCAGCAGAGGGTCAGGGTCAGCCTACGAGCAGTACTTC. This codes for CATSRGSGSAYEQYF. Based on the CDR3 plus reference TRBV15 and TRBJ2-7, the full variable domain is DAMVIQNPRYQVTQFGKPVTLSCSQTLNHNVMYWYQQKSSQAPKLLFHYYDKDFNNEADTPDNFQSRRPNTSFCFLDIRSPGLGDTAMYLCATSRGSGSAYEQYFGPGTRLTVT.

The J gene is TRBJ2-7, the V gene TRBV30; no definite D call. The V end lost 8 bases, the J end lost 0 bases, and 14 bases lay between the germline ends. The CDR3 is 13 amino acids. Per the germline V gene, CDR1 is GTSNPN and CDR2 is SVGIG (reference sequence). CDR3 loop: CAGVPKSSYEQYF. The CDR3 DNA sequence: TGTGCCGGAGTCCCAAAAAGCTCCTACGAGCAGTACTTC. Complete variable domain (other parts from reference TRBV30 and TRBJ2-7): SQTIHQWPATLVQPVGSPLSLECTVEGTSNPNLYWYRQAAGRGLQLLFYSVGIGQISSEVPQNLSASRPQDRQFILSSKKLLLSDSGFYLCAGVPKSSYEQYFGPGTRLTVT.

The chain employs TRBV4-1 and TRBJ1-1; no clear D. Trimming left V 2 bases short and J 0 bases short, with 13 bases between. Germline values: CDR1 MGHRA, CDR2 YSYEKL. The CDR3 spans 16 residues. The CDR3 region has the DNA TGCGCCAGCAGCCAAAACCCGTCCGGGCTGAACACTGAAGCTTTCTTT. Residues: CASSQNPSGLNTEAFF.

This clonotype has more than one count but fewer than ten. CDR3 in amino acids: CASSGSMLERSYNEQFF. Here the CDR3 DNA reads TGTGCCAGCAGTGGTTCGATGCTGGAGCGCTCCTACAATGAGCAGTTCTTC. This chain uses TRBV25-1 with TRBJ2-1; D gene unclear. V lost 4 bases and J 0 bases, leaving 16 bases between the germline ends. From germline, CDR1 is MGHDK and CDR2 SYGVNS. The CDR3 totals 17 residues.

In its sample, this clonotype was seen many times. The chain links TRBV13 to TRBJ1-5, with TRBD1 matching 12 bases. The ends lost 5 bases at V and 2 bases at J; junction bases unmatched: 10. The CDR3 is made up of 18 amino acids. Germline V gives CDR1 PRHDT, CDR2 FYEKMQ (reference sequence). The CDR3 DNA sequence: TGTGCCAGCAGCCGGGAAGGGACAGGGGGCGCAGGCAATCAGCCCCAGCATTTT. Protein product: CASSREGTGGAGNQPQHF.